This T cell receptor (beta chain) was captured by sequencing in a study of control samples from healthy donors and cancer patients. Libraries were prepared by immunoSEQ multiplex PCR; TCRdb keeps only in-frame clonotypes and omits some of them. The sample holds over 100,000 clones, around nine tenths seen once. Trimming took off 4 bases at V and 0 bases at J, with 14 bases between the two ends. The germline CDR1 and CDR2 sequences are SGDLS and YYNGEE. The CDR3 has 16 amino acids. Sequencing was performed on blood. The chain uses TRBV9 and TRBJ1-3; weak D call: TRBD1 (6 bases). The TCR sequence derives from a human donor in good health. The donor label of this sample is uncertain. As DNA, the CDR3 is TGTGCCAGCAGCTTAAACAGGGAGTACTCTGGAAACACCATATATTTT. Protein: CASSLNREYSGNTIYF.